This note documents a single T cell receptor (beta chain) sequence. No antigen is known for it. The data were taken from a study of identical twins. Whole-study findings and limits: Cord blood beta clonotypes present at high abundance carried fewer insertions; no such pattern appeared in memory repertoires. Findings depended on cross-sectional statistics rather than tracking the same donors.

Germline lookup yields CDR1 PRHDT and CDR2 FYEKMQ (reference sequence). The CDR3 sequence is 13 residues long. The ends were cut back, 5 bases at V and 9 bases at J, with 14 bases in the middle. Each CDR3 protein gets one entry after TCRdb re-called the 5' RACE reads with MiXCR. The data hold about 340,000 distinct CDR3 sequences, with 9% to 10% observed a single time. The origin of this receptor is a woman aged 45-65 years in good health. The chain links TRBV13 to TRBJ2-1; the D gene is possibly TRBD2 (5 bases). The sequenced material came from naive T cells sorted from blood. The CDR3 bases are TGTGCCAGCAGCACACTTATGGAGGTTGAGCAGTTCTTC. It yields the protein CASSTLMEVEQFF.